This T cell receptor beta chain stems from a study of OX40 agonist ivuxolimab in advanced cancers. Across the study: Patients enrolled in dose escalation were diagnosed with hepatocellular carcinoma, melanoma, renal cell or head and neck cancer. Mean age approximately 59 years, range about 23 to 80; 82.7% male.

Collection of blood occurred at baseline, at cycle 4 day 1, and at cycle 7 day 1. This CDR3 has 16 residues. The germline gives CDR1 SGHRS, CDR2 YFSETQ. The V segment lost 4 bases and the J segment 2 bases; nucleotides outside the gene matches: 8. Generated by immunoSEQ multiplex PCR, the TCRdb table keeps only in-frame clones and is missing some. The data hold more than 75,000 clones, with approximately 83% observed a single time. Specimen: CD4+ or CD8+ T cells sorted from blood, collected in a trial of the OX40 agonist ivuxolimab. V and J are TRBV5-1 and TRBJ2-1, with 8 positions matching TRBD2. This receptor was taken from an adult with an advanced solid tumor such as melanoma, head and neck, liver or kidney cancer. For the CDR3, the DNA is TGCGCCAGCAGCCCGGGCCGGGGGGGTACCTACAATGAGCAGTTCTTC. Translated: CASSPGRGGTYNEQFF.